The source of this T cell receptor beta chain is a study of cytotoxic CD8 clonotypes in ibrutinib-treated CLL. Looked up from germline, CDR1 is SEHNR and CDR2 is FQNEAQ (reference sequence). The CDR3 is made up of 13 amino acids. V shed 2 bases and J shed 8 bases, with 10 bases lying between them. Measured with immunoSEQ multiplex PCR; TCRdb has only the in-frame clones, and not every one. The table lists almost 250,000 clones, roughly 74% of them singletons, with just over 15% in the top ten. The TCR originated in a human donor with chronic lymphocytic leukemia. This rearrangement joins TRBV7-9 to TRBJ2-1; the D call may be TRBD1 or TRBD2 (6 bases each). The material was PBMCs, obtained after 24 months of ibrutinib treatment. For the CDR3, the DNA is TGTGCCAGCAGCTTACGACGGGGGCATGAGCAGTTCTTC. Translating it yields CASSLRRGHEQFF. Using reference TRBV7-9 and TRBJ2-1 for the parts outside the CDR3, the full variable domain is DTGVSQNPRHKITKRGQNVTFRCDPISEHNRLYWYRQTLGQGPEFLTYFQNEAQLEKSRLLSDRFSAERPKGSFSTLEIQRTEQGDSAMYLCASSLRRGHEQFFGPGTRLTVL.